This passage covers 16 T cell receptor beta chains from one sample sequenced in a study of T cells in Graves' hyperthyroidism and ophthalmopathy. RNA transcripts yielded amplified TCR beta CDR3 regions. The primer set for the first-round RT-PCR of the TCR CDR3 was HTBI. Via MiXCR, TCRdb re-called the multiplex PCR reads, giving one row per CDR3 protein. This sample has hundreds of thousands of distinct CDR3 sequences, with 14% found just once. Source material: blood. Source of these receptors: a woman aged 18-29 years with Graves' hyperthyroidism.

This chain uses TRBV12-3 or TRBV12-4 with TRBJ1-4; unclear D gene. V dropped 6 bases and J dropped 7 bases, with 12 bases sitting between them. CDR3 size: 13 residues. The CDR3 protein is CASSSWIGEKLFF. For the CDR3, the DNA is TGTGCCAGCAGCTCCTGGATTGGTGAAAAACTGTTTTTT.

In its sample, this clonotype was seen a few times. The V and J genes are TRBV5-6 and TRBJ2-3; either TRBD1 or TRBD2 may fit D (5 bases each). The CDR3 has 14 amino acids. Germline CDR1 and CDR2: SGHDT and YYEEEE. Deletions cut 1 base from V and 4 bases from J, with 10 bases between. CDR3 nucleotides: TGTGCCAGCAGCTTGTTCTGGGGGTCAGATACGCAGTATTTT. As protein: CASSLFWGSDTQYF.

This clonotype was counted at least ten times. As DNA, the CDR3 is TGCGCCAGCAGCTATACGGGACAGCTCTCTAACTATGGCTACACCTTC. Translated, it gives CASSYTGQLSNYGYTF. The chain links TRBV4-3 to TRBJ1-2; 7 bases are a match to TRBD1. The germline V gene has CDR1 LGHNA and CDR2 YSLEER. V was clipped by 5 bases and J by 0 bases; unmatched bases: 9. This CDR3 region has 16 residues.

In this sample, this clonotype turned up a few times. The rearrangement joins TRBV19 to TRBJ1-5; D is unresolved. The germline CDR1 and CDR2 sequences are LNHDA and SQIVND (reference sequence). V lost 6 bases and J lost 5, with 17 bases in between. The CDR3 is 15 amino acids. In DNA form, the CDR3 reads TGTGCCAGTAGCTCCCTTCCAGGAATGGATCAGCCCCAGCATTTT. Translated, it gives CASSSLPGMDQPQHF.

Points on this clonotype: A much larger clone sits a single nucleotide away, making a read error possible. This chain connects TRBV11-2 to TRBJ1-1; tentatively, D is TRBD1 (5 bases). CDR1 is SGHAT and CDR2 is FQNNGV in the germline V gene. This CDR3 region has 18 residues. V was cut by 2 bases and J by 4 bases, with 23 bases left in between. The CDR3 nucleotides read TGTGCCAGCAGCTTAAGAGGGGCCAAGGGCGGGATGAGCACTGAAGCTTTCTTT. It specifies CASSLRGAKGGMSTEAFF.

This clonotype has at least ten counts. CDR3: CASSVGLLSYEQYF. CDR3 in DNA: TGTGCCAGCAGCGTCGGACTCCTCTCCTACGAGCAGTACTTC. V gene TRBV7-8 combines with J gene TRBJ2-7, with D maybe TRBD2 (5 bases). The CDR3 is made up of 14 amino acids. The germline V gene encodes CDR1 SGHVS and CDR2 FQNEAQ. V lost 5 bases and J lost 0, with 11 bases in between.

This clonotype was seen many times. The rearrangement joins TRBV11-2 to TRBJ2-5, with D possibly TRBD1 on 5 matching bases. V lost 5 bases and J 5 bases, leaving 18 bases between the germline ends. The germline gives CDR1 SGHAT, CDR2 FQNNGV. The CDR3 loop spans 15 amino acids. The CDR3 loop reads CASSPTSGFQETQYF. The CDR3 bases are TGTGCCAGCAGCCCCACCTCAGGGTTCCAGGAGACCCAGTACTTC. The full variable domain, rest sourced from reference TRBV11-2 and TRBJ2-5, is EAGVAQSPRYKIIEKRQSVAFWCNPISGHATLYWYQQILGQGPKLLIQFQNNGVVDDSQLPKDRFSAERLKGVDSTLKIQPAKLEDSAVYLCASSPTSGFQETQYFGPGTRLLVL.

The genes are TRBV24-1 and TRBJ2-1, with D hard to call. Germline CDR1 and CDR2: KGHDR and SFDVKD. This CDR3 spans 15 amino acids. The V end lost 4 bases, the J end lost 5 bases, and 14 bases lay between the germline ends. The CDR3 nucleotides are TGTGCCACCAGTGACCCCTCAGGACCAAACAATGAGCAGTTCTTC. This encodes CATSDPSGPNNEQFF.

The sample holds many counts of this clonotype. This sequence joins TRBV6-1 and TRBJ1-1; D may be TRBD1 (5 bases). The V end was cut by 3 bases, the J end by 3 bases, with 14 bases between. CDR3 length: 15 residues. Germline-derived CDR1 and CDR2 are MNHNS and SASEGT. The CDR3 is CASSDARGLYTEAFF. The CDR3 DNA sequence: TGTGCCAGCAGTGATGCCCGGGGCTTGTACACTGAAGCTTTCTTT.

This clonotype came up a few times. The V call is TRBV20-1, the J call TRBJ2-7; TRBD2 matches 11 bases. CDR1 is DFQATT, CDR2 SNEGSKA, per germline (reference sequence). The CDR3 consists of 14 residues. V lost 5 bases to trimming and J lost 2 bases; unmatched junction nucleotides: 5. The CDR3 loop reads CSARRTSGPYEQYF. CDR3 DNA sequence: TGCAGTGCTCGCCGGACTAGCGGGCCCTACGAGCAGTACTTC.

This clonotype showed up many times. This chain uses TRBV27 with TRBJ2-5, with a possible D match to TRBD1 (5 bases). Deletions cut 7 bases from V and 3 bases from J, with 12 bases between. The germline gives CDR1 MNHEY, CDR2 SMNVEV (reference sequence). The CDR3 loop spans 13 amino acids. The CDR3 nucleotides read TGTGCCAGCAAGCAGGGTGGGAAAGAGACCCAGTACTTC. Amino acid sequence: CASKQGGKETQYF.

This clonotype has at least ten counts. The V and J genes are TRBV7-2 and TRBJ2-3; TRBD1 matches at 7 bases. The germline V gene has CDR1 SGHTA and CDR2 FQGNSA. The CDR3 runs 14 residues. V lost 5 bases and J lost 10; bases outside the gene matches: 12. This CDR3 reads CASSAGDRAGAQYF. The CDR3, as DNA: TGTGCCAGCAGCGCCGGTGACAGGGCTGGGGCGCAGTATTTT.

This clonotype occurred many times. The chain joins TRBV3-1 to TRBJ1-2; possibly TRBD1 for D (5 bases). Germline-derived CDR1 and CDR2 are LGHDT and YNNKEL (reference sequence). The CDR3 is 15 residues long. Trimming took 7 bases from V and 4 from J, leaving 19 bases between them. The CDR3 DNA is TGTGCCAGCAACCCCAGCCCGGACACGCGCTATGGCTACACCTTC. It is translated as CASNPSPDTRYGYTF. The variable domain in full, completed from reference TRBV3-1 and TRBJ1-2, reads DTAVSQTPKYLVTQMGNDKSIKCEQNLGHDTMYWYKQDSKKFLKIMFSYNNKELIINETVPNRFSPKSPDKAHLNLHINSLELGDSAVYFCASNPSPDTRYGYTFGSGTRLTVV.

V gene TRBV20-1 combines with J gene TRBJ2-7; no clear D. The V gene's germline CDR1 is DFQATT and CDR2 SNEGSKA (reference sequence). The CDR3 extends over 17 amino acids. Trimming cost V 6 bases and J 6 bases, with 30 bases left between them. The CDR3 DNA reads TGCAGTGCGCTTTTGGGCTACCTTATTCCCGCATTGGGCGAGCAGTACTTC. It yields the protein CSALLGYLIPALGEQYF.

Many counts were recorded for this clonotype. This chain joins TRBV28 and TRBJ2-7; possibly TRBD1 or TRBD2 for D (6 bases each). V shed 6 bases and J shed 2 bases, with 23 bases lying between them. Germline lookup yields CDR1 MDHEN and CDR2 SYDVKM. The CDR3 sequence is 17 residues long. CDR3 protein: CASRSIRTGRRTYEQYF. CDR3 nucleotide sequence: TGTGCCAGCAGAAGTATCCGCACAGGGAGGAGGACCTACGAGCAGTACTTC.

The CDR3 DNA follows: TGTGCCAGCAGTCGCCTTGAGGTAGCGGGAGTTACCACCGGGGAGCTGTTTTTT. The encoded protein is CASSRLEVAGVTTGELFF. The V and J genes are TRBV27 and TRBJ2-2; TRBD2 matches 9 bases. CDR1 MNHEY and CDR2 SMNVEV come from the germline V gene (reference sequence). V gave up 5 bases and J gave up 4 bases; unmatched junction bases: 14. There are 18 residues in the CDR3.